This T cell receptor (beta chain) is drawn from a study of memory CD4+ T cells and cytomegalovirus serostatus. Single viable CD3+CD4+CD8-CD45RO+ cells were sorted as the memory CD4+ T cells. The assay was immunoSEQ multiplex PCR, and TCRdb's table has in-frame clones only and misses some. The profile shows under 80,000 clones, around 80% of them singletons. CDR3 size: 16 residues. Germline-derived CDR1 and CDR2 are GTSNPN and SVGIG (reference sequence). The ends were cut back, 3 bases at V and 6 bases at J, with 22 bases in the middle. This clonotype originated in an adult in good health and CMV-seropositive. The chain is built from TRBV30 and TRBJ2-3; D is perhaps TRBD1 or TRBD2 (6 bases each). What was sequenced was memory CD4+ T cells from blood. CDR3 DNA sequence: TGTGCCTGGAGGAGGGGGTTGGGATCCGCGGGGGATACGCAGTATTTT. Protein sequence: CAWRRGLGSAGDTQYF.